What follows are 31 T cell receptor beta chains derived from one specimen sequenced in a study of blood T cells in healthy people across ages. A second PCR of about 7 to 12 cycles used a sample-barcoded 5' primer and a J-beta primer mix. TCRdb redid the calling of the 5' RACE reads with MiXCR, one entry per CDR3 protein. Here the sample spans about 1.6 million distinct CDR3 sequences, roughly 32% being singletons. The sample comprised blood. The receptors here all came from a woman aged 30 to 39 in good health.

This chain connects TRBV15 to TRBJ1-2, with 7 positions matching TRBD1. The V and J ends lost 0 bases and 6 bases, in that order; junction bases with no gene match: 7. This CDR3 contains 15 residues. CDR1 and CDR2 (germline): LNHNV, YYDKDF (reference sequence). CDR3 in DNA: TGTGCCACCAGCAGAGATAGGGGACAGATCGATGGCTACACCTTC. As protein: CATSRDRGQIDGYTF.

This clonotype was recorded many times. This chain connects TRBV7-2 to TRBJ2-1, with 8 bases matching TRBD1. CDR1 and CDR2 (germline): SGHTA, FQGNSA. The CDR3 loop spans 13 amino acids. With V trimmed by 8 bases and J by 7 bases, 7 bases remained unmatched. CDR3 sequence (DNA): TGTGCCAGCCGGCAGGGGGCAAGGAATGAGCAGTTCTTC. This translates into CASRQGARNEQFF.

This clonotype occurred a few times. This chain uses TRBV20-1 with TRBJ2-7; D gene unclear. Trimming cost V 3 bases and J 7 bases, with 10 bases left between them. The CDR3 has 11 residues. Germline values: CDR1 DFQATT, CDR2 SNEGSKA (reference sequence). CDR3 residues: CSASPSAEQYF. The CDR3 nucleotides are TGCAGTGCTAGTCCCTCCGCGGAGCAGTACTTC.

Comments on this clonotype: A much larger clone lies one base from this, so it may be a read error. The gene calls are TRBV6-5 and TRBJ2-1, with D unclear. The CDR3 length is 14 residues. Per germline, CDR1 MNHEY and CDR2 SVGAGI. The V end lost 0 bases, the J end lost 6 bases, and 9 bases lay between the germline ends. The chain's CDR3 is CASSYSNRGNEQFF. Written as DNA, the CDR3 is TGTGCCAGCAGTTACTCTAACAGAGGCAATGAGCAGTTCTTC.

About this clonotype itself: This may be a read error, as it is one base from a much larger clone. The V and J genes are TRBV20-1 and TRBJ1-2; 7 nucleotides align to TRBD1. The CDR3 sequence is 12 residues long. Germline CDR1 and CDR2: DFQATT and SNEGSKA (reference sequence). With 6 bases clipped from V and 10 bases from J, the junction kept 11 bases outside the gene matches. In nucleotides, the CDR3 is TGCAGTGCCGCAACAGGGGCCCGTGACTACACCTTC. Residues: CSAATGARDYTF.

V gene TRBV6-1 combines with J gene TRBJ2-7; 12 bases agree with TRBD2. J lost 5 bases, V lost 4 bases, and 6 bases had no gene match. Germline CDR1 is MNHNS and CDR2 is SASEGT. This CDR3 region has 15 residues. CDR3 region: CASSVPGLAGNEQYF. CDR3 bases: TGTGCCAGCAGTGTTCCGGGACTAGCGGGTAACGAGCAGTACTTC.

Only a few counts were recorded for this clonotype. The chain couples TRBV28 to TRBJ2-4; D unresolved. Trimming left V 6 bases short and J 1 base short, with 16 bases between. Germline V gene sequence: CDR1 MDHEN, CDR2 SYDVKM. The CDR3 runs 16 residues. The CDR3 nucleotides are TGTGCCAGCAGCCAAGAACTGTCGACGGCCAAAAACATTCAGTACTTC. It translates to CASSQELSTAKNIQYF.

V and J are TRBV2 and TRBJ1-5; 8 nucleotides align to TRBD1. Germline CDR1 reads SNHLY; CDR2 reads FYNNEI. The V gene end was trimmed by 2 bases and the J gene end by 0 bases; junction bases not matched to a gene: 12. This CDR3 spans 19 amino acids. The CDR3 DNA follows: TGTGCCAGCAGTGAAACTAGATACGGGACAGGAACTAGCAATCAGCCCCAGCATTTT. This encodes CASSETRYGTGTSNQPQHF.

About this clonotype: A junction boundary mismatches the germline segment, possibly from a read error. The V gene is TRBV10-2, the J gene TRBJ1-2, with D tentatively TRBD1 (5 bases). CDR1 and CDR2 from the germline V gene are WSHSY and SAAADI. This CDR3 has 13 residues. The CDR3 here is CASRQGVVYAYTF. CDR3 coding DNA: TGCGCCAGCAGGCAGGGTGTCGTTTATGCCTACACCTTC.

On this clonotype: The junction shows a germline mismatch at one end, possibly a read error. This chain uses TRBV5-1 with TRBJ2-1; 12 bases align to TRBD2. Per the germline V gene, CDR1 is SGHRS and CDR2 is YFSETQ. The CDR3 has 17 amino acids. The DNA of the CDR3 is TGCGCCAGCAGTCCTAGCGGGGGGGAAAGCTCCCACAATGAGCAGTTCTTC. Its translation: CASSPSGGESSHNEQFF.

This clonotype was counted only a few times. The chain is built from TRBV4-1 and TRBJ2-2; no reliable D call. The CDR3 consists of 17 residues. V was trimmed by 0 bases and J by 1 base, leaving 12 bases between them. Per germline, CDR1 MGHRA and CDR2 YSYEKL. CDR3 region: CASSQDLRIWNTGELFF. The CDR3 bases are TGCGCCAGCAGCCAAGATCTCCGGATTTGGAACACCGGGGAGCTGTTTTTT.

The chain links TRBV30 to TRBJ2-1; 11 bases map to TRBD2. Looked up from germline, CDR1 is GTSNPN and CDR2 is SVGIG (reference sequence). V lost 3 bases to trimming and J lost 4 bases; unmatched junction nucleotides: 2. The CDR3 runs 14 residues. The chain's CDR3 is CAWSTSGGYNEQFF. CDR3 DNA sequence: TGTGCCTGGAGCACTAGCGGGGGATACAATGAGCAGTTCTTC.

This clonotype was counted only a few times. This CDR3 reads CASRPGTGPPEQYF. The CDR3 DNA reads as TGCGCCAGCAGACCCGGGACAGGGCCCCCGGAGCAGTACTTC. The V gene is TRBV5-1, the J gene TRBJ2-7; 9 positions match TRBD1. The ends lost 5 bases at V and 7 bases at J; junction bases unmatched: 10. The CDR3 covers 14 residues. Germline-derived CDR1 and CDR2 are SGHRS and YFSETQ.

In this sample, this clonotype turned up a few times. This chain uses TRBV27 with TRBJ1-2; a weak D match, TRBD1 (6 bases). The CDR3 is made up of 14 amino acids. Germline V gene lookup returns CDR1 MNHEY and CDR2 SMNVEV (reference sequence). V was shortened by 4 bases and J by 4 bases, with 13 bases between the two germline ends. CDR3 DNA: TGTGCCAGCAGTTCCCTCGGGGGCACCTATGGCTACACCTTC. Its translation: CASSSLGGTYGYTF.

In this sample, this clonotype turned up once. The chain couples TRBV25-1 to TRBJ1-1, with 10 nucleotides matching TRBD1. CDR1 is MGHDK and CDR2 is SYGVNS in the germline V gene. The CDR3 spans 15 residues. V lost 5 bases, J lost 7 bases, and 10 bases stayed unmatched. The CDR3 coding sequence is TGTGCCAGCAGTTTGAAAGGGACAGGGGTAGGTGAAGCTTTCTTT. Translation gives CASSLKGTGVGEAFF.

This clonotype was found many times. V is TRBV29-1 and J is TRBJ1-2; 7 positions agree with TRBD1. Germline CDR1 reads SQVTM; CDR2 reads ANQGSEA. This CDR3 contains 13 residues. The V segment lost 6 bases and the J segment 4 bases; nucleotides outside the gene matches: 8. CDR3 amino acids: CSVHRDSGYGYTF. Written as DNA, the CDR3 is TGCAGCGTACACCGGGACAGTGGCTATGGCTACACCTTC.

The sample holds a few counts of this clonotype. V is TRBV7-2 and J is TRBJ2-7, with no clear D. The ends were cut back, 1 base at V and 6 bases at J, with 7 bases in the middle. Germline V lookup: CDR1 SGHTA, CDR2 FQGNSA. The CDR3 consists of 12 residues. The CDR3 nucleotides are TGTGCCAGCAGCTTAGATTGGATCGAGCAGTACTTC. This codes for CASSLDWIEQYF.

This clonotype has more than one count but fewer than ten. This rearrangement joins TRBV12-3 or TRBV12-4 to TRBJ2-1; 8 bases are shared with TRBD1. The CDR3 runs 16 residues. The V and J ends lost 4 bases and 8 bases, in that order; junction bases with no gene match: 13. The CDR3 DNA reads TGTGCCAGCAGTTGGTTCAGGGGGCGCGTGATCCATGAGCAGTTCTTC. This translates into CASSWFRGRVIHEQFF.

In regard to this clonotype: A read error may produce the germline difference seen at one junction end. The chain is built from TRBV7-2 and TRBJ2-1; 8 bases fit TRBD2. Germline CDR1 is SGHTA and CDR2 is FQGNSA. This CDR3 region has 17 residues. CDR3: CASLFFAGGLGDNGQFF. In nucleotides, the CDR3 is TGTGCCAGTCTATTTTTCGCGGGAGGCCTGGGCGACAATGGGCAGTTCTTC.

Comments on this clonotype: Sequence at one end of the junction differs from germline and may be a read error. DNA of the CDR3: TGCAGTGCTAGAGTAGGGACAGCGAACGCTGAAGCTTTCTTT. Translated, it gives CSARVGTANAEAFF. This sequence joins TRBV20-1 and TRBJ1-1; TRBD1 matches 7 bases. The CDR3 is 14 residues long. Germline V gene lookup returns CDR1 DFQATT and CDR2 SNEGSKA (reference sequence).

The chain employs TRBV20-1 and TRBJ2-5, with D perhaps TRBD1 (6 bases). The V gene lost 1 base and the J gene lost 1 base, with 10 bases spanning the gap. The CDR3 covers 14 residues. Germline loops: CDR1 DFQATT, CDR2 SNEGSKA (reference sequence). The CDR3 protein is CSARAGATQETQYF. Written as DNA, the CDR3 is TGCAGTGCTAGAGCAGGGGCGACCCAAGAGACCCAGTACTTC.

About this clonotype itself: This sequence may be a read error, since a much larger clone differs from it by one base. The chain combines TRBV20-1 with TRBJ1-5; D gene ambiguous. V gave up 2 bases and J gave up 2 bases, with 7 bases separating them. CDR1 and CDR2 (germline): DFQATT, SNEGSKA (reference sequence). The CDR3 is 13 amino acids. The CDR3 sequence is CSARWQGNQPQHF. CDR3 DNA: TGCAGTGCTAGATGGCAGGGCAATCAGCCCCAGCATTTT.

V gene TRBV7-3 combines with J gene TRBJ2-3; D may be TRBD1 or TRBD2 (6 bases each). The CDR3 consists of 16 residues. Germline CDR1 and CDR2: SGHTA and FQGTGA. V was cut by 5 bases and J by 3 bases, with 18 bases left in between. CDR3 in amino acids: CASSPGANPSTDTQYF. CDR3 bases: TGTGCCAGCAGCCCGGGGGCGAACCCCTCAACAGATACGCAGTATTTT.

In regard to this clonotype: A much bigger clone sits one base away, suggesting this may be a read error. V gene TRBV5-1 combines with J gene TRBJ2-7; TRBD1 matches 10 bases. The CDR3 is 12 amino acids. The V segment lost 3 bases and the J segment 6 bases; nucleotides outside the gene matches: 0. The germline CDR1 and CDR2 sequences are SGHRS and YFSETQ. The CDR3 nucleotides are TGCGCCAGCAGCTGGGACAGGGGCGAGCAGTACTTC. As protein: CASSWDRGEQYF.

The rearrangement joins TRBV2 to TRBJ1-4; D possibly corresponds to TRBD1 (6 bases). Trimming removed 1 base from V and 1 base from J, with 16 bases in between. The length of the CDR3 is 18 residues. The V gene's germline CDR1 is SNHLY and CDR2 FYNNEI. In DNA form, the CDR3 reads TGTGCCAGCAGTGAAGGGACAGCCTTTCGGCAAACTAATGAAAAACTGTTTTTT. It yields the protein CASSEGTAFRQTNEKLFF.

The chain couples TRBV7-8 to TRBJ1-4, with TRBD1 identical over 10 bases. After removal of 1 base from V and 9 bases from J, the junction contained 14 bases not matched to a gene. The CDR3 spans 18 residues. CDR1 is SGHVS and CDR2 is FQNEAQ in the germline V gene. The DNA of the CDR3 is TGTGCCAGCAGCTTAGGGGGCCGGGACAGGGGACTCATGAAAAAACTGTTTTTT. It codes for CASSLGGRDRGLMKKLFF.

The rearrangement uses TRBV6-1 and TRBJ2-7; 9 nucleotides line up with TRBD1. The CDR3 is made up of 15 amino acids. Germline loops: CDR1 MNHNS, CDR2 SASEGT. J gave up 6 bases and V 3 bases, and 9 bases lay outside the gene matches. This CDR3 is CASSEGQGVRGEQYF. CDR3 DNA: TGTGCCAGCAGTGAGGGACAGGGTGTAAGAGGCGAGCAGTACTTC.

This clonotype was counted only a few times. V is TRBV20-1 and J is TRBJ1-5, with no clear D. The CDR3 runs 14 residues. Germline lookup yields CDR1 DFQATT and CDR2 SNEGSKA (reference sequence). V lost 1 base to trimming and J lost 2 bases, with 9 bases between them. In DNA, the CDR3 is TGCAGTGCTAGAGCAGAGGTTGGCAATCAGCCCCAGCATTTT. Its protein product is CSARAEVGNQPQHF.

The chain combines TRBV30 with TRBJ1-5, with D maybe TRBD1 (5 bases). This CDR3 spans 14 amino acids. Between the trimmed V and J ends, which lost 2 bases and 4 bases, there was a span of 12 bases. Germline V gene data show CDR1 as GTSNPN and CDR2 as SVGIG (reference sequence). The CDR3 DNA sequence: TGTGCCTGGAGTCATGGGGCGACTAATCAGCCCCAGCATTTT. Its protein is CAWSHGATNQPQHF. Using reference TRBV30 and TRBJ1-5 for the parts outside the CDR3, the full variable domain is SQTIHQWPATLVQPVGSPLSLECTVEGTSNPNLYWYRQAAGRGLQLLFYSVGIGQISSEVPQNLSASRPQDRQFILSSKKLLLSDSGFYLCAWSHGATNQPQHFGDGTRLSIL.

This clonotype showed up just a few times. Here the CDR3 reads CASSSVWASDNEQFF. The CDR3 DNA is TGTGCCAGCAGCTCAGTATGGGCGTCGGACAATGAGCAGTTCTTC. The V call is TRBV7-9, the J call TRBJ2-1; no clear D gene. V lost 4 bases and J lost 5, with 15 bases in between. CDR3 length: 15 amino acids. Germline V lookup: CDR1 SEHNR, CDR2 FQNEAQ (reference sequence).

In this sample, this clonotype turned up once. This chain joins TRBV3-1 and TRBJ2-3; maybe TRBD2 (6 bases). Germline CDR1 and CDR2: LGHDT and YNNKEL (reference sequence). This CDR3 is built from 17 residues. V lost 0 bases and J lost 1, with 14 bases in between. The CDR3 loop is CASSQDLGGVGTDTQYF. The CDR3 coding sequence is TGTGCCAGCAGCCAAGATCTTGGCGGGGTTGGCACAGATACGCAGTATTTT.